This T cell receptor (beta chain) was sequenced for a study of blood T cell repertoires in COVID-19. Clones were sequenced by immunoSEQ multiplex PCR, and TCRdb holds only the in-frame ones, with some missing. The sample lists around 210,000 clones, 80% occurring once. V was pared by 4 bases and J by 1 base, with 7 bases of the junction left unmatched. CDR3 length: 16 amino acids. The germline CDR1 and CDR2 sequences are MNHEY and SVGAGI. The receptor was derived from a woman in her seventies with acute or convalescent COVID-19. The chain uses TRBV6-5 and TRBJ2-5, with TRBD1 identical over 9 bases. The sequenced material came from peripheral blood. The CDR3 nucleotides are TGTGCCAGCAGTTTGGGACAGGGCGGGGGCCAAGAGACCCAGTACTTC. Its protein product is CASSLGQGGGQETQYF.